The 12 T cell receptor beta chains reported below all come from one sample, sequenced in a study of T cells expressing NK-cell markers. TCRdb reprocessed the 5' RACE reads, with one entry per CDR3 protein and no DNA. The sample table includes 300,000 to 500,000 distinct CDR3 sequences. Source material: blood T cells: a sorted CD56 or NKG2C T cell subset, CD4+ or CD8+ T cells, or bulk PBMC T cells (not recorded which). The receptors come from a woman between 45 and 60 years old in good health.

The rearrangement links TRBV5-1 to TRBJ2-2; TCRdb proposes TRBD2, but this gene call is untestable without DNA. The CDR3 is 16 amino acids. CDR1 and CDR2 (germline): SGHRS, YFSETQ. The CDR3: CASRAQLGGNTGELFF. Full variable domain (rest looked up from reference TRBV5-1 and TRBJ2-2): KAGVTQTPRYLIKTRGQQVTLSCSPISGHRSVSWYQQTPGQGLQFLFEYFSETQRNKGNFPGRFSGRQFSNSRSEMNVSTLELGDSALYLCASRAQLGGNTGELFFGEGSRLTVL.

The chain uses TRBV29-1 and TRBJ2-1; checking the TCRdb D call of TRBD2 is not possible without DNA. Germline V CDR1 and CDR2: SQVTM, ANQGSEA. CDR3 length: 15 residues. This chain's CDR3 is CSAPSSGRKGNEQFF.

V and J are TRBV6-5 and TRBJ2-5; TCRdb's D call of TRBD2 is untestable without DNA. Per germline, CDR1 MNHEY and CDR2 SVGAGI. The CDR3 covers 17 residues. CDR3 in amino acids: CASTRGQLADGQETQYF.

This chain joins TRBV7-7 and TRBJ2-2; the TRBD2 assignment by TCRdb is unverifiable without DNA. This CDR3 contains 15 residues. Germline V gene lookup returns CDR1 SSHAT and CDR2 FNYEAQ (reference sequence). The CDR3 spells CASSLVAGGMGELFF. Looking up the rest from reference TRBV7-7 and TRBJ2-2 gives the full variable domain: GAGVSQSPRYKVTKRGQDVTLRCDPISSHATLYWYQQALGQGPEFLTYFNYEAQPDKSGLPSDRFSAERPEGSISTLTIQRTEQRDSAMYRCASSLVAGGMGELFFGEGSRLTVL.

This chain links TRBV14 with TRBJ2-7; lacking DNA, the TRBD2 call made by TCRdb goes unchecked. CDR1 SGHDN and CDR2 FVKESK come from the germline V gene. The CDR3 totals 15 residues. Here the CDR3 reads CASSQVAGPQYEQYF.

The chain carries TRBV10-3 and TRBJ1-5; with no DNA, the TCRdb D assignment of TRBD1 cannot be verified. The CDR3 is 15 residues long. Germline V gene data show CDR1 as ENHRY and CDR2 as SYGVKD. CDR3 region: CAPGGGTGFGQPQHF.

The gene calls are TRBV6-1 and TRBJ2-3; TCRdb picks TRBD1, but there is no DNA to check that call. Germline V lookup: CDR1 MNHNS, CDR2 SASEGT. The CDR3 covers 15 residues. The CDR3 region is CASSESAGVGDTQYF.

V and J are TRBV5-5 and TRBJ2-5; TCRdb's D gene call, TRBD1, goes unchecked for lack of DNA. Germline CDR1 SGHKS, CDR2 YYEKEE (reference sequence). This CDR3 is built from 15 residues. The CDR3 sequence is CASSLSVVREETQYF.

The V call is TRBV27, the J call TRBJ1-1; the D call from TCRdb, TRBD1, cannot be confirmed without DNA. The CDR3 is 15 amino acids. Per the germline V gene, CDR1 is MNHEY and CDR2 is SMNVEV (reference sequence). The CDR3 reads CASSSDRGGYTEAFF.

The rearrangement links TRBV5-6 to TRBJ2-5; without DNA, the TCRdb call of TRBD1 cannot be checked. Per the germline V gene, CDR1 is SGHDT and CDR2 is YYEEEE. The CDR3 is 14 amino acids. CDR3 residues: CASSLVEGAGTQYF.

The CDR3 protein is CASRRLRNTGELFF. This chain uses TRBV6-5 with TRBJ2-2. Looked up from germline, CDR1 is MNHEY and CDR2 is SVGAGI. This CDR3 has 14 amino acids.

The chain has TRBV9 and TRBJ1-2; lacking DNA, the TRBD1 call made by TCRdb goes unchecked. The CDR3 runs 14 residues. Germline assignment: CDR1 SGDLS and CDR2 YYNGEE. Here the CDR3 reads CASSAPLGVDGYTF.